Below are 32 T cell receptor beta chains sequenced from a single sample in a study of cytomegalovirus exposure and HLA in healthy donors. Sequencing used immunoSEQ multiplex PCR; TCRdb keeps in-frame clones, though not all of them. The sample shows fewer than 95,000 clones, 90% to 95% of them seen only once. Sample: PBMCs. These receptors were obtained from a woman between 18 and 29 years old in good health and CMV-seronegative.

The J gene is TRBJ2-1, the V gene TRBV9; 7 bases line up with TRBD2. CDR1 and CDR2 (germline): SGDLS, YYNGEE. The CDR3 is 17 residues long. The J segment lost 1 base and the V segment lost 4 bases, leaving 11 bases of the junction unmatched. As DNA, the CDR3 is TGTGCCAGCAGCACCCGTTCGGCGGGGGAGTCCTACAATGAGCAGTTCTTC. This codes for CASSTRSAGESYNEQFF.

The rearrangement links TRBV5-8 to TRBJ2-1; 10 bases match TRBD2. This CDR3 has 17 residues. V dropped 7 bases and J dropped 2; count of bases not matched to a gene: 12. Germline CDR1 reads SGHTS; CDR2 reads YDEGEE. The CDR3 loop reads CASGASGGYLTYNEQFF. The CDR3 DNA follows: TGTGCCAGCGGGGCTAGCGGGGGCTATCTAACCTACAATGAGCAGTTCTTC.

This sequence joins TRBV7-2 and TRBJ1-2; D is perhaps TRBD1 (5 bases). The ends were cut back, 4 bases at V and 7 bases at J, with 19 bases in the middle. CDR1 is SGHTA and CDR2 is FQGNSA in the germline V gene. The CDR3 is 15 amino acids. The CDR3 coding sequence is TGTGCCAGCAGCTATCGGGGGGAAGCCTCGGGTGGCTACACCTTC. Encoded protein: CASSYRGEASGGYTF.

The CDR3 DNA sequence: TGTGCCAGCAGCTTAGGACTTAGCGGTGGTGAGACCCAGTACTTC. Translating it yields CASSLGLSGGETQYF. This sequence joins TRBV11-2 and TRBJ2-5, with a weak D call TRBD2 (6 bases). The CDR3 has 15 residues. Germline V gene sequence: CDR1 SGHAT, CDR2 FQNNGV. Trimming left V 1 base short and J 5 bases short, with 14 bases between. The entire variable domain, with the rest obtained from reference TRBV11-2 and TRBJ2-5, is as follows: EAGVAQSPRYKIIEKRQSVAFWCNPISGHATLYWYQQILGQGPKLLIQFQNNGVVDDSQLPKDRFSAERLKGVDSTLKIQPAKLEDSAVYLCASSLGLSGGETQYFGPGTRLLVL.

The V call is TRBV6-5, the J call TRBJ1-2; D is possibly TRBD1 (5 bases). This CDR3 contains 16 residues. The germline gives CDR1 MNHEY, CDR2 SVGAGI. Trimming stripped 1 base from V and 4 bases from J, with 16 bases between. The CDR3 nucleotides read TGTGCCAGCAGTTACTTGACCAGAGGCGGGGCCTATGGCTACACCTTC. Amino acids: CASSYLTRGGAYGYTF.

The chain joins TRBV7-2 to TRBJ1-5, with D uncertain. This CDR3 has 15 amino acids. Germline V lookup: CDR1 SGHTA, CDR2 FQGNSA. The V gene lost 4 bases and the J gene lost 11 bases, with 21 bases spanning the gap. The CDR3 nucleotides read TGTGCCAGCAGCTCACAGTCACAAGTAAACGGGGCCCAGCATTTT. This sequence encodes CASSSQSQVNGAQHF.

Only one count was recorded for this clone. The V and J genes are TRBV6-5 and TRBJ2-7, with a possible D match to TRBD1 (5 bases). Germline V gene sequence: CDR1 MNHEY, CDR2 SVGAGI. This CDR3 is 14 amino acids long. V gave up 2 bases and J gave up 2 bases, with 10 bases separating them. CDR3 nucleotide sequence: TGTGCCAGCAGTTACGAAACAGGCGCCTACGAGCAGTACTTC. As protein: CASSYETGAYEQYF.

This chain connects TRBV4-2 to TRBJ2-5; 7 nucleotides line up with TRBD2. This CDR3 region has 15 residues. Germline V CDR1 and CDR2: LGHNA, YNFKEQ. J was trimmed by 4 bases and V by 0 bases; bases with no gene match: 5. The CDR3 coding sequence is TGTGCCAGCAGCCAAGATGGCGGGGGAACAGAGACCCAGTACTTC. This encodes CASSQDGGGTETQYF.

The chain has TRBV27 and TRBJ2-3, with 12 bases aligning to TRBD2. The V and J ends lost 7 bases and 4 bases, in that order; junction bases with no gene match: 12. The CDR3 loop spans 17 amino acids. The germline gives CDR1 MNHEY, CDR2 SMNVEV (reference sequence). The CDR3, as DNA: TGTGCCAGCACTCTTAGGATCGGACTAGCGGGGTCAGATACGCAGTATTTT. Its protein is CASTLRIGLAGSDTQYF.

The chain combines TRBV28 with TRBJ1-1; 9 nucleotides match TRBD1. This CDR3 comprises 17 residues. The germline CDR1 and CDR2 sequences are MDHEN and SYDVKM. V was pared by 7 bases and J by 4 bases, with 16 bases of the junction left unmatched. CDR3 coding DNA: TGTGCCAGCATAAATGACAGGGGGGGATTTATTCCCACTGAAGCTTTCTTT. Translated: CASINDRGGFIPTEAFF.

The gene calls are TRBV7-3 and TRBJ2-7; 11 bases agree with TRBD2. The trim removed 1 base at V and 3 bases at J, leaving 2 bases unmatched. Germline lookup yields CDR1 SGHTA and CDR2 FQGTGA. The CDR3 is 15 residues long. CDR3 amino acids: CASSLMGTSGYEQYF. DNA for the CDR3: TGTGCCAGCAGCTTAATGGGGACTAGCGGCTACGAGCAGTACTTC. The variable domain in full, with the rest retrieved from reference TRBV7-3 and TRBJ2-7, is GAGVSQTPSNKVTEKGKYVELRCDPISGHTALYWYRQSLGQGPEFLIYFQGTGAADDSGLPNDRFFAVRPEGSVSTLKIQRTERGDSAVYLCASSLMGTSGYEQYFGPGTRLTVT.

J is TRBJ2-1 and V is TRBV29-1; 10 nucleotides match TRBD2. From germline, CDR1 is SQVTM and CDR2 ANQGSEA. Trimming at V came to 3 bases and at J to 14 bases, leaving 7 bases not matched to a gene. The CDR3 sequence is 12 residues long. CDR3 sequence (DNA): TGCAGCGTTGATGCAAGCGGGGGGGTAAAGTTCTTC. It encodes CSVDASGGVKFF.

The chain couples TRBV15 to TRBJ1-5; D may be TRBD1 (6 bases). V was shortened by 3 bases and J by 1 base, with 7 bases between the two germline ends. The CDR3 totals 14 residues. CDR1 is LNHNV and CDR2 is YYDKDF in the germline V gene (reference sequence). CDR3 amino acids: CATSRGHSNQPQHF. Here the CDR3 DNA reads TGTGCCACCAGCAGGGGACACAGCAATCAGCCCCAGCATTTT.

The chain carries TRBV6-5 and TRBJ2-1, with D perhaps matching TRBD1 (5 bases). This CDR3 has 14 amino acids. Germline CDR1 and CDR2: MNHEY and SVGAGI. V lost 0 bases to trimming and J lost 5 bases, with 8 bases between them. The CDR3 DNA sequence: TGTGCCAGCAGTTACTCGGCCAGGGACAATGAGCAGTTCTTC. It encodes CASSYSARDNEQFF.

The gene calls are TRBV5-4 and TRBJ2-5; perhaps TRBD2 as D (7 bases). CDR1 and CDR2 (germline): SGHNT, YYREEE (reference sequence). This CDR3 region has 18 residues. V was pared by 5 bases and J by 1 base, with 24 bases between. The CDR3 DNA reads as TGTGCCAGCAGATGGGGGGGGGCGGGGGAGATCCTCCAAGAGACCCAGTACTTC. As protein: CASRWGGAGEILQETQYF.

CDR3 in DNA: TGCGCCAGCAGCCCTCGGGGAGGGGGCGAGCAGTACTTC. This gives the protein CASSPRGGGEQYF. The chain employs TRBV5-1 and TRBJ2-7, with TRBD2 as a possible D gene (7 bases). The V end lost 4 bases, the J end lost 6 bases, and 14 bases lay between the germline ends. Germline CDR1 is SGHRS and CDR2 is YFSETQ. This CDR3 region has 13 residues.

Written as DNA, the CDR3 is TGTGCCAGCAGCAATCTAAGGGGCGAGCAGTACTTC. Protein product: CASSNLRGEQYF. This chain uses TRBV7-2 with TRBJ2-7, with a possible D match to TRBD1 (5 bases). The V end lost 5 bases, the J end lost 6 bases, and 11 bases lay between the germline ends. Germline values: CDR1 SGHTA, CDR2 FQGNSA. The CDR3 has 12 residues.

The chain couples TRBV5-4 to TRBJ2-1; D may be TRBD1 (8 bases). V lost 3 bases and J 2 bases, leaving 15 bases between the germline ends. The CDR3 runs to 16 residues. CDR1 SGHNT and CDR2 YYREEE come from the germline V gene (reference sequence). The CDR3 coding sequence is TGTGCCAGCAGCTCCAGGACAGGGACTACCTACAATGAGCAGTTCTTC. Amino acid sequence: CASSSRTGTTYNEQFF.

The chain joins TRBV27 to TRBJ1-4, with D possibly TRBD1 on 5 matching bases. Germline V lookup: CDR1 MNHEY, CDR2 SMNVEV (reference sequence). The CDR3 has 13 residues. Trimming stripped 6 bases from V and 5 bases from J, with 10 bases between. The CDR3 nucleotides are TGTGCCAGCAGCAGAAGACAGAATGAAAAACTGTTTTTT. Protein sequence: CASSRRQNEKLFF. The full variable domain, rest sourced from reference TRBV27 and TRBJ1-4, is EAQVTQNPRYLITVTGKKLTVTCSQNMNHEYMSWYRQDPGLGLRQIYYSMNVEVTDKGDVPEGYKVSRKEKRNFPLILESPSPNQTSLYFCASSRRQNEKLFFGSGTQLSVL.

The chain is built from TRBV14 and TRBJ2-1, with 11 bases lining up with TRBD1. The CDR3 spans 16 residues. Per germline, CDR1 SGHDN and CDR2 FVKESK. The V segment lost 4 bases and the J segment 7 bases; nucleotides outside the gene matches: 9. CDR3 sequence (DNA): TGTGCCAGCAGCCCGTTAGGACAGGGGGCGGATAATGAGCAGTTCTTC. This encodes CASSPLGQGADNEQFF.

The genes are TRBV7-9 and TRBJ2-5; 12 nucleotides align to TRBD2. CDR1 is SEHNR, CDR2 FQNEAQ, per germline (reference sequence). V was pared by 5 bases and J by 5 bases, with 6 bases of the junction left unmatched. This CDR3 contains 15 residues. The CDR3 region is CASSQRTSGAETQYF. Written as DNA, the CDR3 is TGTGCCAGCAGCCAAAGGACTAGCGGGGCCGAGACCCAGTACTTC. The full variable domain, rest sourced from reference TRBV7-9 and TRBJ2-5, is DTGVSQNPRHKITKRGQNVTFRCDPISEHNRLYWYRQTLGQGPEFLTYFQNEAQLEKSRLLSDRFSAERPKGSFSTLEIQRTEQGDSAMYLCASSQRTSGAETQYFGPGTRLLVL.

V is TRBV5-4 and J is TRBJ1-2, with a possible D match to TRBD1 (6 bases). CDR1 is SGHNT and CDR2 is YYREEE in the germline V gene (reference sequence). This CDR3 comprises 11 residues. Trimming removed 4 bases from V and 10 bases from J, with 11 bases in between. The CDR3 nucleotides read TGTGCCAGCAGCCAACGACAGGCCTACACCTTC. It translates to CASSQRQAYTF. Together with reference TRBV5-4 and TRBJ1-2, the CDR3 gives the full variable domain: ETGVTQSPTHLIKTRGQQVTLRCSSQSGHNTVSWYQQALGQGPQFIFQYYREEENGRGNFPPRFSGLQFPNYSSELNVNALELDDSALYLCASSQRQAYTFGSGTRLTVV.

The CDR3 bases are TGTGCCAGCAGCTTACAGGGCCGGGGCAATCAGCCCCAGCATTTT. Amino acids: CASSLQGRGNQPQHF. The chain is built from TRBV11-2 and TRBJ1-5, with a weak D call TRBD1 (5 bases). Germline V gene lookup returns CDR1 SGHAT and CDR2 FQNNGV. Trimming left V 2 bases short and J 2 bases short, with 10 bases between. This CDR3 has 15 residues. The complete variable domain, with remaining parts taken from reference TRBV11-2 and TRBJ1-5, reads EAGVAQSPRYKIIEKRQSVAFWCNPISGHATLYWYQQILGQGPKLLIQFQNNGVVDDSQLPKDRFSAERLKGVDSTLKIQPAKLEDSAVYLCASSLQGRGNQPQHFGDGTRLSIL.

The chain recombines TRBV25-1 with TRBJ2-3, with TRBD2 identical over 8 bases. V lost 3 bases and J lost 6; bases outside the gene matches: 5. Germline CDR1 reads MGHDK; CDR2 reads SYGVNS. The CDR3 runs to 14 residues. CDR3 in DNA: TGTGCCAGCAGTGAGCGGGGGGCCGGGGATACGCAGTATTTT. It specifies CASSERGAGDTQYF. The full variable domain, rest sourced from reference TRBV25-1 and TRBJ2-3, is EADIYQTPRYLVIGTGKKITLECSQTMGHDKMYWYQQDPGMELHLIHYSYGVNSTEKGDLSSESTVSRIRTEHFPLTLESARPSHTSQYLCASSERGAGDTQYFGPGTRLTVL.

The V call is TRBV7-9, the J call TRBJ2-7; TRBD1 agrees at 7 bases. The CDR3 extends over 12 amino acids. Germline CDR1 reads SEHNR; CDR2 reads FQNEAQ (reference sequence). The trim removed 4 bases at V and 6 bases at J, leaving 3 bases unmatched. The CDR3 loop is CASSYGTVEQYF. The CDR3 region has the DNA TGTGCCAGCAGCTACGGGACAGTCGAGCAGTACTTC.

The chain employs TRBV19 and TRBJ2-6; D unclear. Germline CDR1 is LNHDA and CDR2 is SQIVND (reference sequence). The V gene lost 3 bases and the J gene lost 1 base, with 4 bases spanning the gap. This CDR3 has 14 amino acids. CDR3 nucleotides: TGTGCCAGTAGTATTCAGTCTGGGGCCAACGTCCTGACTTTC. This sequence encodes CASSIQSGANVLTF.

This sequence joins TRBV29-1 and TRBJ1-2; D not certain. Trimming removed 5 bases at V and 2 bases at J, with 9 bases between. This CDR3 region has 12 residues. Germline lookup yields CDR1 SQVTM and CDR2 ANQGSEA. CDR3 sequence (DNA): TGCAGCGTTCCCACTTTAAACTATGGCTACACCTTC. Translating it yields CSVPTLNYGYTF.

The chain has TRBV27 and TRBJ2-7; 7 bases agree with TRBD1. Trimming took 5 bases from V and 0 from J; bases not matched to a gene: 4. The CDR3 sequence is 14 residues long. The V gene's germline CDR1 is MNHEY and CDR2 SMNVEV (reference sequence). Here the CDR3 reads CASSKQGFSYEQYF. Written as DNA, the CDR3 is TGTGCCAGCAGTAAACAGGGGTTCTCCTACGAGCAGTACTTC.

The CDR3 DNA reads TGTGCCAGCAGCCTTAGGGGAGGCTCCCAAGAGACCCAGTACTTC. Protein sequence: CASSLRGGSQETQYF. This rearrangement joins TRBV7-9 to TRBJ2-5, with D possibly TRBD2 on 6 matching bases. The germline gives CDR1 SEHNR, CDR2 FQNEAQ (reference sequence). The CDR3 loop spans 15 amino acids. Trimming removed 5 bases at V and 1 base at J, with 14 bases between. Full variable domain (remainder filled in from reference TRBV7-9 and TRBJ2-5): DTGVSQNPRHKITKRGQNVTFRCDPISEHNRLYWYRQTLGQGPEFLTYFQNEAQLEKSRLLSDRFSAERPKGSFSTLEIQRTEQGDSAMYLCASSLRGGSQETQYFGPGTRLLVL.

For the CDR3, the DNA is TGTGCCAGCAGGCCTACTAGCGGGGGATCCTCCTACGAGCAGTACTTC. Its protein product is CASRPTSGGSSYEQYF. The J gene is TRBJ2-7, the V gene TRBV2; TRBD2 aligns across 11 bases. Germline lookup yields CDR1 SNHLY and CDR2 FYNNEI. This CDR3 region has 16 residues. With 6 bases clipped from V and 0 bases from J, the junction kept 7 bases outside the gene matches.

This chain connects TRBV7-2 to TRBJ2-7, with D possibly TRBD1 on 6 matching bases. The length of the CDR3 is 13 residues. V was pared by 2 bases and J by 2 bases, with 7 bases between. The germline V gene encodes CDR1 SGHTA and CDR2 FQGNSA. CDR3 sequence: CASSLNRAYEQYF. CDR3 DNA sequence: TGTGCCAGCAGCTTAAACAGGGCCTACGAGCAGTACTTC.

The rearrangement links TRBV4-1 to TRBJ2-5; 9 nucleotides line up with TRBD2. CDR1 is MGHRA and CDR2 is YSYEKL in the germline V gene. The CDR3 sequence is 16 residues long. V was pared by 1 base and J by 3 bases, with 6 bases of the junction left unmatched. This CDR3 reads CASSQGAASGEETQYF. The CDR3 nucleotides are TGCGCCAGCAGCCAAGGGGCGGCTAGCGGGGAAGAGACCCAGTACTTC.